These 10 T cell receptor beta chains share one sample of origin, sequenced in a study of persistence of HIV-infected CD4 T cells. Antigen specificity for these receptors is unknown. This was the immunoSEQ version 4 assay in survey mode. Method: immunoSEQ multiplex PCR; TCRdb's copy keeps in-frame clones and lacks some. The sample holds 37,000 or so clones, around 80% seen once. Stimulation used around 10 ug/mL lysate from CMV-infected fibroblasts. CD40L-negative CD69-negative CD45RO-high memory CD4+ T cells were sorted as populations depleted of antigen-responding cells. The specimen was CD4+ T cells sorted from PBMCs after roughly 18-hour stimulation, collected from a patient who received antiretroviral therapy. These receptors came from an adult man with HIV who was CMV-seropositive.

The V and J genes are TRBV20-1 and TRBJ1-4, with D unresolved. V lost 3 bases, J lost 10 bases, and 9 bases lay in between. The CDR3 runs to 11 residues. The germline V gene has CDR1 DFQATT and CDR2 SNEGSKA (reference sequence). DNA for the CDR3: TGCAGTGCTAGCCTGACTCGAAAACTGTTTTTT. Translation: CSASLTRKLFF.

V gene TRBV6-5 combines with J gene TRBJ2-7; 8 bases align to TRBD1. The CDR3 covers 15 residues. Germline CDR1 and CDR2: MNHEY and SVGAGI. V shed 0 bases and J 4 bases; nucleotides not matched to a gene: 5. DNA of the CDR3: TGTGCCAGCAGTTACTCGTACAGGGGGGCTTACGAGCAGTACTTC. Its protein is CASSYSYRGAYEQYF.

In the case of this clone: One end of the junction is discordant with germline, which a read error may explain. The CDR3 reads CASSLAGRTGELFF. For the CDR3, the DNA is TGTGCCAGCAGCCTAGCGGGGAGAACCGGGGAGCTGTTTTTT. The chain couples TRBV7-2 to TRBJ2-2; TRBD2 matches 9 bases. Germline-derived CDR1 and CDR2 are SGHTA and FQGNSA. The CDR3 spans 14 residues.

This clone was detected only a few times. V and J are TRBV15 and TRBJ1-5, with 7 bases that match TRBD1. CDR1 and CDR2 from the germline V gene are LNHNV and YYDKDF (reference sequence). This CDR3 contains 16 residues. Losses at the gene ends were 0 bases for V and 6 bases for J; bases not matched to a gene: 8. Here the CDR3 DNA reads TGTGCCACCAGCAGAGACCCCAGGGGGGCAGGTCAGCCCCAGCATTTT. This gives the protein CATSRDPRGAGQPQHF.

This chain uses TRBV5-6 with TRBJ1-2, with a weak D call TRBD1 (5 bases). CDR1 and CDR2 from the germline V gene are SGHDT and YYEEEE. This CDR3 has 14 amino acids. V lost 0 bases to trimming and J lost 0 bases, with 6 bases between them. The CDR3 DNA is TGTGCCAGCAGCTTGGGACAGTCTAACTATGGCTACACCTTC. It yields the protein CASSLGQSNYGYTF.

The chain links TRBV6-1 to TRBJ1-5; possibly TRBD1 for D (6 bases). The V and J ends lost 5 bases and 5 bases respectively, with 16 bases between them. The germline V gene has CDR1 MNHNS and CDR2 SASEGT. This CDR3 comprises 15 residues. As DNA, the CDR3 is TGTGCCAGCAGTTCACAGGGTATGGTGGATCAGCCCCAGCATTTT. Encoded protein: CASSSQGMVDQPQHF.

The sample holds one count of this clone. This chain uses TRBV6-1 with TRBJ1-2; D call uncertain. This CDR3 contains 17 residues. The germline V gene encodes CDR1 MNHNS and CDR2 SASEGT. Trimming took off 0 bases at V and 4 bases at J, with 18 bases between the two ends. CDR3 in amino acids: CASSEAAGGFALYGYTF. The CDR3 DNA reads TGTGCCAGCAGTGAAGCGGCAGGCGGCTTCGCGCTCTATGGCTACACCTTC.

This clone was found a few times. This rearrangement joins TRBV4-2 to TRBJ1-4, with D hard to call. The CDR3 consists of 15 residues. The V end was cut by 2 bases, the J end by 0 bases, with 7 bases between. Germline V gives CDR1 LGHNA, CDR2 YNFKEQ. The CDR3 here is CASSQPDATNEKLFF. The CDR3 DNA sequence: TGTGCCAGCAGCCAACCGGATGCAACTAATGAAAAACTGTTTTTT.

V is TRBV18 and J is TRBJ1-3; D perhaps matches TRBD1 (6 bases). The V and J ends lost 0 bases and 0 bases respectively, with 6 bases between them. The CDR3 length is 15 residues. Germline values: CDR1 KGHSH, CDR2 LQKENI. In nucleotides, the CDR3 is TGTGCCAGCTCACCACCGGACAGCTCTGGAAACACCATATATTTT. It translates to CASSPPDSSGNTIYF. The variable domain in full, completed from reference TRBV18 and TRBJ1-3, reads NAGVMQNPRHLVRRRGQEARLRCSPMKGHSHVYWYRQLPEEGLKFMVYLQKENIIDESGMPKERFSAEFPKEGPSILRIQQVVRGDSAAYFCASSPPDSSGNTIYFGEGSWLTVV.

This sequence joins TRBV19 and TRBJ1-5; D is undetermined. Trimming cost V 7 bases and J 4 bases, with 20 bases left between them. CDR3 length: 16 residues. CDR1 is LNHDA and CDR2 is SQIVND in the germline V gene (reference sequence). CDR3 sequence (DNA): TGTGCCAGTATTGATCCGGGTGGAGGGAGGAATCAGCCCCAGCATTTT. Its translation: CASIDPGGGRNQPQHF.